This T cell receptor beta chain was sequenced in a study of T cell responses to AZD1222 COVID-19 vaccine. Clones were read by immunoSEQ multiplex PCR, and TCRdb kept only the in-frame ones, dropping some. The data hold 200,000 or so clones, with 90% to 95% observed a single time. This CDR3 spans 14 amino acids. CDR1 SGHRS and CDR2 YFSETQ come from the germline V gene. The ends lost 2 bases at V and 9 bases at J; junction bases unmatched: 10. In this sample, this clone turned up a few times. Its cognate antigen is unknown. Study-wide results and caveats: Clonal diversity was possibly underestimated, and white British individuals and females predominated among donors. No day 14 peak samples; only post-peak repertoires were characterized. Following two doses of AZD1222, Spike-specific TCR breadth and depth rose.

The V gene is TRBV5-1, the J gene TRBJ2-7; 8 nucleotides agree with TRBD1. The clonotype comes from an adult in good health. The sequenced sample was peripheral blood, obtained on day 0 of AZD1222 vaccination. The CDR3 region has the DNA TGCGCCAGCAGCTTTGACAGGGGTCTTAGGGGGCAGTACTTC. Residues: CASSFDRGLRGQYF. Complete variable domain (other parts from reference TRBV5-1 and TRBJ2-7): KAGVTQTPRYLIKTRGQQVTLSCSPISGHRSVSWYQQTPGQGLQFLFEYFSETQRNKGNFPGRFSGRQFSNSRSEMNVSTLELGDSALYLCASSFDRGLRGQYFGPGTRLTVT.